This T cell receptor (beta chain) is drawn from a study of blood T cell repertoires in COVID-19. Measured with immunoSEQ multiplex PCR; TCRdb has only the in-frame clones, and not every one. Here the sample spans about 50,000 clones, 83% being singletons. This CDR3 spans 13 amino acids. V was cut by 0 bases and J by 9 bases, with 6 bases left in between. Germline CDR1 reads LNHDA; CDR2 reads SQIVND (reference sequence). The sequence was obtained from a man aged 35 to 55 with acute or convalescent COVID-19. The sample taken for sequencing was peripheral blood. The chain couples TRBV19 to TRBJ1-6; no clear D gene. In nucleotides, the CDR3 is TGTGCCAGTAGTATAGATGAGGGTTCACCCCTCCACTTT. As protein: CASSIDEGSPLHF. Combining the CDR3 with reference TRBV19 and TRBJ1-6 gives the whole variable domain DGGITQSPKYLFRKEGQNVTLSCEQNLNHDAMYWYRQDPGQGLRLIYYSQIVNDFQKGDIAEGYSVSREKKESFPLTVTSAQKNPTAFYLCASSIDEGSPLHFGNGTRLTVT.